This T cell receptor (beta chain) is from a study of neurological immune-mediated disorders. Unsorted libraries were prepared from 2 million PBMCs that had been stored at -80 C. With 10-nucleotide random UMIs included, cDNA was synthesized by 5'RACE. MiXCR, run by TCRdb on the 5' RACE reads, gives a single entry per CDR3 protein. The sample lists tens of thousands of distinct CDR3 sequences; roughly 11% were seen once. This clonotype occurred many times. Unmatched junction bases numbered 2, after V lost 1 base and J lost 6 bases. The CDR3 length is 15 residues. Germline V gene lookup returns CDR1 SGHTA and CDR2 FQGNSA.

The rearrangement joins TRBV7-2 to TRBJ1-6; 8 bases are a match to TRBD1. This sequence originates from a man between 60 and 75 years old in good health. Sequences were obtained from PBMCs. Here the CDR3 DNA reads TGTGCCAGCAGCTTAGTTACAGGGGGTAATTCACCCCTCCACTTT. Translation: CASSLVTGGNSPLHF.